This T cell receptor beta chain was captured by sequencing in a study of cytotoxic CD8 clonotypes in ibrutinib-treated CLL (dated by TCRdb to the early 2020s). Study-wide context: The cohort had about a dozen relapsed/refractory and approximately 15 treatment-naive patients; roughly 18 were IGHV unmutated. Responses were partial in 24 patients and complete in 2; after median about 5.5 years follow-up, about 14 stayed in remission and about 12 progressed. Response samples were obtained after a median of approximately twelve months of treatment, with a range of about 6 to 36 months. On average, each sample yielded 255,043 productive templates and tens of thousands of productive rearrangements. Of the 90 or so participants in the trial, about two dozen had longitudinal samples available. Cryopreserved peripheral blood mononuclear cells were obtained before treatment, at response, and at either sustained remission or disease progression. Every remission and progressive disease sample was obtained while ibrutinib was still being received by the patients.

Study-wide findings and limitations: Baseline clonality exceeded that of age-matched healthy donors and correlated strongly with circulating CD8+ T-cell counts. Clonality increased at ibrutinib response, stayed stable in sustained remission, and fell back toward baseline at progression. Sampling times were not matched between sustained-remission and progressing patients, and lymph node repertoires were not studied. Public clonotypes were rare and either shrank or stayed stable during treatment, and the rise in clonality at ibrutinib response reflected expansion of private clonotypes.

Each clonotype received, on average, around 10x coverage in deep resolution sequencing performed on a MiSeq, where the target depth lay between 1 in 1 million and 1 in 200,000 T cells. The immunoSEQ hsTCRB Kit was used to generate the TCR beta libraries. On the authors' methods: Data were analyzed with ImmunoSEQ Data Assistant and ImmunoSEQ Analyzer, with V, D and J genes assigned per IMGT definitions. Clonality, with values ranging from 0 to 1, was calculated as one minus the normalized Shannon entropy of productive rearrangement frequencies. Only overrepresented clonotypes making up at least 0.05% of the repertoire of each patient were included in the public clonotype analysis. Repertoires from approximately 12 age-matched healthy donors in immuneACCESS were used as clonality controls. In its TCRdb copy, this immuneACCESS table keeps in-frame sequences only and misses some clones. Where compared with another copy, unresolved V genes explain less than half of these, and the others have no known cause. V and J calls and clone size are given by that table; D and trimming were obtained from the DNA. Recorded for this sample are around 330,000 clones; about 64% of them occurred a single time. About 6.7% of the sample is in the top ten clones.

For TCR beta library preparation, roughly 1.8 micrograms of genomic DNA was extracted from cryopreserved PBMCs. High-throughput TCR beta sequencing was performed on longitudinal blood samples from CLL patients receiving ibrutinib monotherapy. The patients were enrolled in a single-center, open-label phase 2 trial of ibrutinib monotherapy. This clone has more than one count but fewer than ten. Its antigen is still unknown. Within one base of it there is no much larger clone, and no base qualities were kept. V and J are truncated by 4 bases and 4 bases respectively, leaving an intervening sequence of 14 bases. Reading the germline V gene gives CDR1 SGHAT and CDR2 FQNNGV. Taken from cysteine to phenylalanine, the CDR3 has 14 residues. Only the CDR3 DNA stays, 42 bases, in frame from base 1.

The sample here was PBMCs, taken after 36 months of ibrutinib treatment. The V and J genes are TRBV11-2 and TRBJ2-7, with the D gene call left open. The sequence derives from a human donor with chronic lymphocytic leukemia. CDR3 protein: CASSSTGAGYEQYF. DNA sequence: TGTGCCAGCAGCTCCACGGGCGCCGGGTACGAGCAGTACTTC.